This T cell receptor beta chain was captured by sequencing in a study of siplizumab effects on memory and regulatory T cells (dated by TCRdb to about 2019). Regarding the research as a whole: The study looked at the effect of siplizumab, an anti-CD2 antibody, on alloreactive T-cell subsets in allogeneic mixed lymphocyte reactions made from human PBMCs.

Sorted unstimulated T cells and proliferating T cells recovered from mixed lymphocyte reactions were subjected to TCRbeta CDR3 sequencing. Fresh whole blood from fewer than twelve HLA-typed healthy donors was used to isolate PBMCs. The library was produced with the immunoSEQ multiplex PCR assay. The deep sequencing platform assayed around 94,000 TCR templates per sample. Genomic DNA extracted from sorted T cells was the material used for TCRbeta CDR3 sequencing. As for the original processing: The R programming language was used for clonal analysis of the TCRbeta CDR3 data. Unstimulated samples were compared with post-reaction CFSE-low samples to define alloreactive CD4+ and CD8+ clones. Alloreactive CD4+ clones were assigned to regulatory or non-regulatory origin by matching sequences to sorted unstimulated Treg and non-Treg repertoires. TCRdb provides this immuneACCESS table in a form limited to in-frame rearrangements. Some clones are lacking; in checked studies, under half of them reflect an unresolved V gene, and why the rest are absent is not known. From that table come the V and J calls and clone size; the DNA was used to work out D and trimming. This sample is represented by 94,000 or so clones; over 85% of them were singletons. Of the sample, 5.5% to 7.5% falls within the top ten clones.

Trimming takes 6 bases off V and 2 bases off J; junction bases not matched to a gene: 7. In the germline V gene, CDR1 corresponds to SQVTM and CDR2 to ANQGSEA. From the cysteine through the phenylalanine, the CDR3 covers 14 amino acids. Kept here is only the CDR3 DNA, which spans 42 bases and is read in frame from base 1. Notes on this clone: This clone's antigen is unknown. No per-base quality is available; no much larger clone lies one base away.

The investigation overall reported the following: Compared with memory T cells, unstimulated naive T cells appeared more diverse, and naive cells seemed to make a substantial contribution to the alloresponse. A naive or memory phenotype could not be assigned to roughly 75-97% of proliferating CD4+ or CD8+ clones. Among mappable alloreactive CD4+ clones, an average Treg-derived fraction of 68.8% was observed with siplizumab, compared with roughly 27% in control reactions. The cumulative frequency of alloreactive sequences traceable to unstimulated CD4+ memory T cells was significantly reduced by siplizumab. Because sequences at frequencies below about 10^-5 were poorly captured, only a minor fraction of alloreactive clones could be mapped back to unstimulated subsets. Whether proliferating Tregs from siplizumab cultures were suppressive was not functionally confirmed.

Material for sequencing was CD8+ T cells sorted from blood. The rearrangement combines TRBV29-1 with TRBJ2-7, with 10 bases in between that match TRBD2. This clonotype was obtained from a human donor in good health. The CDR3 here reads CSVAGTSETYEQYF. The nucleotide sequence reads as follows: TGCAGCGTAGCCGGGACTAGCGAAACCTACGAGCAGTACTTC.